This T cell receptor beta chain was sequenced in a study of shared clonotypes between healthy human individuals. Clones were sequenced by immunoSEQ multiplex PCR, and TCRdb holds only the in-frame ones, with some missing. This table has 600,000 to 750,000 clones, 72% appearing once. The CDR3 runs to 15 residues. Germline values: CDR1 SGHKS, CDR2 YYEKEE (reference sequence). The V end was cut by 4 bases, the J end by 3 bases, with 17 bases between. The sequence was obtained from a woman aged 30 to 39 in good health. The sample comprised memory CD4+ T cells sorted from blood. This sample's subset: CD45RA-negative fraction. V is TRBV5-5 and J is TRBJ2-7; TRBD1 might be the D (6 bases). In DNA, the CDR3 is TGTGCCAGCAGCCTATACAGGGTGAAGGACTACGAGCAGTACTTC. Protein: CASSLYRVKDYEQYF.